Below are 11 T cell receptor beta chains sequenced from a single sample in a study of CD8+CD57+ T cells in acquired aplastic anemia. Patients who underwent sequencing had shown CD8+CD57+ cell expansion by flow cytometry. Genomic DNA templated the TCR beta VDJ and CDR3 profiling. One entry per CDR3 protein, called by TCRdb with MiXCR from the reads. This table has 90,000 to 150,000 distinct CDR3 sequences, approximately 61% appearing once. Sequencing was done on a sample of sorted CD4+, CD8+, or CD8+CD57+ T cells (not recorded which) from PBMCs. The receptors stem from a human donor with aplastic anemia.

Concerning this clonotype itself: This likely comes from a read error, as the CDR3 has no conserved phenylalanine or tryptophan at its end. The CDR3 protein is CASSLGQGAQYGYTL. The CDR3 nucleotides are TGTGCCAGCAGCTTAGGCCAGGGGGCTCAGTATGGCTACACCCTC. The V and J genes are TRBV7-2 and TRBJ1-2; the match to TRBD1 covers 8 bases. Germline loops: CDR1 SGHTA, CDR2 FQGNSA. V dropped 1 base and J dropped 5; count of bases not matched to a gene: 6. The CDR3 contains 15 residues.

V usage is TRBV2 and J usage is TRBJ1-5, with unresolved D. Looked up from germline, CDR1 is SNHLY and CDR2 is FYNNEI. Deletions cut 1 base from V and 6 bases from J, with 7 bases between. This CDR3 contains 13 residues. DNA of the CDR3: TGTGCCAGCAGTGAAGAGTGGAGTCAGCCCCAGCATTTT. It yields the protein CASSEEWSQPQHF.

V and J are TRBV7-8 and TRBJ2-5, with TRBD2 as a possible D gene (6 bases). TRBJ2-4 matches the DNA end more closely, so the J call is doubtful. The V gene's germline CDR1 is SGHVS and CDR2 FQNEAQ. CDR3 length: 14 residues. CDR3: CASSQRLGRNIQYF. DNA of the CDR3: TGTGCCAGCAGCCAGAGGTTGGGGAGGAACATTCAGTACTTC.

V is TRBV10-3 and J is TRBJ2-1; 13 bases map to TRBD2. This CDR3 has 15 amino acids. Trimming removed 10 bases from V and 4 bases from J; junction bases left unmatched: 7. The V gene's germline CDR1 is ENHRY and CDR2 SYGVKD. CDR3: CATSGTSGEYNEQFF. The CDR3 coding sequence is TGTGCCACCTCGGGGACTAGCGGGGAATACAATGAGCAGTTCTTC.

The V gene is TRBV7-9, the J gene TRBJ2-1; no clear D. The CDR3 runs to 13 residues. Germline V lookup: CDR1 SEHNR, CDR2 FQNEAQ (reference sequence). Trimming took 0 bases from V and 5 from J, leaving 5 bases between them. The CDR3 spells CASSLAQHNEQFF. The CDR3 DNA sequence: TGTGCCAGCAGCTTAGCGCAGCACAATGAGCAGTTCTTC.

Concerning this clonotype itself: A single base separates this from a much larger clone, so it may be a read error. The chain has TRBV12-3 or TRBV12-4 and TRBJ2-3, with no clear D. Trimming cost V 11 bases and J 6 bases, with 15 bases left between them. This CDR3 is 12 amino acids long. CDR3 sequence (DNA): TGTGCCGACCACCGGGCCCATGATACGCAGTATTTT. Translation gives CADHRAHDTQYF.

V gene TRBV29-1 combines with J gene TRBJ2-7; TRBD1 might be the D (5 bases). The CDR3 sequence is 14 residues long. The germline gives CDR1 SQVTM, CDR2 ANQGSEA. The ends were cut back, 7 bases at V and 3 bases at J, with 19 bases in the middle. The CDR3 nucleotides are TGCAGCGCCAAAAAACAGGTCCTGGGCTACGAGCAGTACTTC. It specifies CSAKKQVLGYEQYF.

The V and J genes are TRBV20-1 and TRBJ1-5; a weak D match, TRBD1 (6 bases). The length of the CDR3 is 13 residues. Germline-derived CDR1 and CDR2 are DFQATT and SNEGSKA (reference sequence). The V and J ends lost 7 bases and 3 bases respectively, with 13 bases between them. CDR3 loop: CSVPRGANQPQHF. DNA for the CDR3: TGCAGTGTTCCGAGGGGGGCCAATCAGCCCCAGCATTTT.

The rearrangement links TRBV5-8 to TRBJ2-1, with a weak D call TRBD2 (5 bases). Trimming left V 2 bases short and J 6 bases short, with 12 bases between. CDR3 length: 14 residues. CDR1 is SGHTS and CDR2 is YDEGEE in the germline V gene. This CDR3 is CASSFFSGINEQFF. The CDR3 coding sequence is TGTGCCAGCAGCTTTTTTTCCGGGATCAATGAGCAGTTCTTC.

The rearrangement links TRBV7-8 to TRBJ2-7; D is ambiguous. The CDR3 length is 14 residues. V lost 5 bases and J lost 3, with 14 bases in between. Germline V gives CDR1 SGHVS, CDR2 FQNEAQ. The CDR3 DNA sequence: TGTGCCAGCAGCCATATGACTGTCGGCTACGAGCAGTACTTC. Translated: CASSHMTVGYEQYF.

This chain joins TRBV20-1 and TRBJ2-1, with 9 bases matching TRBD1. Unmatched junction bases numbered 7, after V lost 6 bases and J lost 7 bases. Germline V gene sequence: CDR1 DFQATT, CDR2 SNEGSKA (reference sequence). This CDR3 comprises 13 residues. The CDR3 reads CSAITGQGNEQFF. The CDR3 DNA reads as TGCAGTGCAATTACGGGACAGGGTAATGAGCAGTTCTTC.